The text below deals with one T cell receptor beta chain. Its antigen is currently unknown. This record belongs to a study of beta chain features in type 1 diabetes. Across the study: There was similarity between patients and healthy donors in age, gender and cell yields. General study results and limits: Individuals with type 1 diabetes displayed fewer insertions and more deletions at VDJ junctions.

CDR1 SGHRS and CDR2 YFSETQ come from the germline V gene. CDR3 size: 13 residues. V was trimmed by 0 bases and J by 0 bases, leaving 3 bases between them. CD45RO/CCR7/CD25/CD127/CD95/CD27 sorting isolated CD4+ naive, central memory, regulatory and stem cell-like memory cells. Expressed TCRB transcripts were sequenced, since all the RNA that had been isolated was reverse transcribed. Repertoires were generated with immunoSEQ multiplex PCR, while TCRdb's copy carries only in-frame clones and drops some. This repertoire shows fewer than 500,000 clones, about 14% found once; its top ten account for about 0.034%.

Sample: naive CD4+ T cells from blood. The receptor comes from a man aged 25 to 45 in good health. The V call is TRBV5-1, the J call TRBJ1-1; no clear D gene. CDR3 residues: CASSLVMNTEAFF. DNA for the CDR3: TGCGCCAGCAGCTTGGTCATGAACACTGAAGCTTTCTTT.